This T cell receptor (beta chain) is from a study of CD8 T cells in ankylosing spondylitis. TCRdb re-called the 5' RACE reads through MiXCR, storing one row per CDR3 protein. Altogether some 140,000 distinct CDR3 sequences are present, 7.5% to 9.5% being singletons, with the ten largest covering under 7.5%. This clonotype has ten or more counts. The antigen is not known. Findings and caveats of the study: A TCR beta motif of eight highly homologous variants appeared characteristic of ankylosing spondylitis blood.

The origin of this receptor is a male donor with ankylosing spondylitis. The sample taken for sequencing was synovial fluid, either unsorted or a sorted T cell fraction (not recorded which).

CDR3 sequence: CASSSVGRTSLGETQYF. The CDR3 DNA is TGTGCCAGCAGTTCCGTAGGTAGGACTAGCCTCGGAGAGACCCAGTACTTC. The chain is built from TRBV6-2 or TRBV6-3 and TRBJ2-5, with 8 bases aligning to TRBD2. Per the germline V gene, CDR1 is MNHEY and CDR2 is SVGEGT. With V trimmed by 4 bases and J by 4 bases, 14 bases remained unmatched. The CDR3 is 17 amino acids.